The 10 T cell receptor beta chains listed next were all sequenced from one sample in a study of cytomegalovirus exposure and HLA in healthy donors. The table came from immunoSEQ multiplex PCR; TCRdb's copy has only in-frame clones and leaves some out. The sample contains about 220,000 clones, around 80% of which appear only once. Sequencing input: PBMCs. The receptors derive from a woman aged 30 to 39 in good health and CMV-seropositive.

The chain has TRBV7-2 and TRBJ2-2; 13 bases align to TRBD2. There are 17 residues in the CDR3. CDR1 SGHTA and CDR2 FQGNSA come from the germline V gene. V shed 8 bases, J shed 4 bases, and the junction held 10 bases outside the gene matches. DNA of the CDR3: TGTGCCAGCGGGTTACTAGCGGGAGGGCCAGGCACCGGGGAGCTGTTTTTT. Its translation: CASGLLAGGPGTGELFF.

The gene calls are TRBV19 and TRBJ1-2, with 7 bases that match TRBD1. This CDR3 contains 15 residues. V lost 6 bases, J lost 7 bases, and 14 bases stayed unmatched. From germline, CDR1 is LNHDA and CDR2 SQIVND (reference sequence). The DNA of the CDR3 is TGTGCCAGTAGCCCGAGAGAGGGGGCTGCGGCTGGCTACACCTTC. This sequence encodes CASSPREGAAAGYTF. The full variable domain, rest sourced from reference TRBV19 and TRBJ1-2, is DGGITQSPKYLFRKEGQNVTLSCEQNLNHDAMYWYRQDPGQGLRLIYYSQIVNDFQKGDIAEGYSVSREKKESFPLTVTSAQKNPTAFYLCASSPREGAAAGYTFGSGTRLTVV.

This rearrangement joins TRBV4-2 to TRBJ2-1; no firm D call. The CDR3 has 14 amino acids. CDR1 LGHNA and CDR2 YNFKEQ come from the germline V gene. V shed 0 bases and J shed 6 bases, with 9 bases lying between them. CDR3 loop: CASSQDLGPNEQFF. CDR3 bases: TGTGCCAGCAGCCAAGATCTGGGCCCCAATGAGCAGTTCTTC.

The chain employs TRBV13 and TRBJ1-2; 7 positions match TRBD1. The CDR3 spans 15 residues. The V and J ends lost 3 bases and 0 bases, in that order; junction bases with no gene match: 4. Germline lookup yields CDR1 PRHDT and CDR2 FYEKMQ (reference sequence). DNA of the CDR3: TGTGCCAGCAGCTTCTCGACAGGGACTAACTATGGCTACACCTTC. Residues: CASSFSTGTNYGYTF.

V gene TRBV7-3 combines with J gene TRBJ2-1, with D possibly being TRBD1 or TRBD2 (5 bases each). V was shortened by 5 bases and J by 6 bases, with 20 bases between the two germline ends. CDR1 SGHTA and CDR2 FQGTGA come from the germline V gene. This CDR3 region has 16 residues. The CDR3 DNA follows: TGTGCCAGCAGCCCCCGGGGACCACCAAAGGGCAATGAGCAGTTCTTC. The encoded protein is CASSPRGPPKGNEQFF.

The chain employs TRBV7-3 and TRBJ1-2, with a weak D call TRBD1 (5 bases). V was trimmed by 0 bases and J by 3 bases, leaving 5 bases between them. CDR3 length: 13 amino acids. Germline CDR1 reads SGHTA; CDR2 reads FQGTGA. The CDR3 sequence is CASSLTGDYGYTF. CDR3 coding DNA: TGTGCCAGCAGCTTAACAGGGGACTATGGCTACACCTTC. The full variable domain, completed using reference TRBV7-3 and TRBJ1-2, is GAGVSQTPSNKVTEKGKYVELRCDPISGHTALYWYRQSLGQGPEFLIYFQGTGAADDSGLPNDRFFAVRPEGSVSTLKIQRTERGDSAVYLCASSLTGDYGYTFGSGTRLTVV.

The chain uses TRBV6-4 and TRBJ1-2; D might be TRBD1 (6 bases). Trimming removed 0 bases from V and 3 bases from J, with 14 bases in between. The germline CDR1 and CDR2 sequences are MRHNA and SNTAGT. The CDR3 length is 16 residues. The CDR3, as DNA: TGTGCCAGCAGTGACTCAGCGGAAGGGGGATACTATGGCTACACCTTC. This gives the protein CASSDSAEGGYYGYTF.

The gene calls are TRBV9 and TRBJ2-2; D is undetermined. The V end lost 4 bases, the J end lost 1 base, and 8 bases lay between the germline ends. This CDR3 comprises 14 residues. Germline V gene lookup returns CDR1 SGDLS and CDR2 YYNGEE. The CDR3 DNA is TGTGCCAGCAGCCCCTCGATGAACACCGGGGAGCTGTTTTTT. Protein sequence: CASSPSMNTGELFF.

The chain carries TRBV4-1 and TRBJ2-3; TRBD2 agrees at 7 bases. Germline CDR1 is MGHRA and CDR2 is YSYEKL. The CDR3 contains 15 residues. V was pared by 1 base and J by 4 bases, with 5 bases of the junction left unmatched. CDR3 sequence reads: CASSQVREFADTQYF. DNA of the CDR3: TGCGCCAGCAGCCAAGTGCGGGAGTTCGCAGATACGCAGTATTTT.

V is TRBV7-6 and J is TRBJ1-5, with D possibly matching TRBD1 (5 bases). Germline V gives CDR1 SGHVS, CDR2 FNYEAQ. V was trimmed by 5 bases and J by 3 bases, leaving 8 bases between them. The CDR3 consists of 13 residues. Here the CDR3 reads CASSRDLNQPQHF. In nucleotides, the CDR3 is TGTGCCAGCAGCCGGGACCTCAATCAGCCCCAGCATTTT.